These 30 T cell receptor beta chains came from one sample sequenced in a study of blood T cells in healthy people across ages. The use of a sample-barcoded 5' primer and a J-beta primer mix characterized a second PCR of about 6 to 11 cycles. One entry per CDR3 protein results from TCRdb running MiXCR on the 5' RACE reads. The profile shows about 1,800,000 distinct CDR3 sequences, about 28% of them singletons. The sequencing sample was made of blood. The source of these receptors is a woman aged 25 to 45 in good health.

A note on this clonotype: A much larger clone differs from this one at a single base, so this may be a read error. This chain uses TRBV28 with TRBJ2-7, with D uncertain. The DNA end is more similar to TRBJ2-5, so the J call may be wrong. This CDR3 comprises 15 residues. Germline values: CDR1 MDHEN, CDR2 SYDVKM. The CDR3 DNA is TGTGCCAACAGTTTCTTTCAGGCAGGCCCAGAGACCCAGTACTTC. Its translation: CANSFFQAGPETQYF.

V gene TRBV24-1 combines with J gene TRBJ2-1; 8 nucleotides match TRBD2. The germline gives CDR1 KGHDR, CDR2 SFDVKD. This CDR3 contains 15 residues. V shed 3 bases and J 10 bases; nucleotides not matched to a gene: 10. Here the CDR3 reads CATSDHQAGVGEQFF. As DNA, the CDR3 is TGTGCCACCAGTGATCACCAAGCGGGAGTGGGCGAGCAGTTCTTC.

This clonotype was counted at least ten times. This chain uses TRBV11-2 with TRBJ2-1, with 10 positions matching TRBD2. J was trimmed by 10 bases and V by 2 bases; bases with no gene match: 17. Germline V gene data show CDR1 as SGHAT and CDR2 as FQNNGV. The CDR3 loop spans 18 amino acids. CDR3 bases: TGTGCCAGCAGCTTACTCTCCGGTCGGGCTAGCGGGAGACCCGAGCAGTTCTTC. Protein: CASSLLSGRASGRPEQFF.

This clonotype has just one count. The chain couples TRBV7-8 to TRBJ1-5, with 7 bases aligning to TRBD1. The V gene's germline CDR1 is SGHVS and CDR2 FQNEAQ. V was clipped by 1 base and J by 4 bases; unmatched bases: 4. The CDR3 covers 15 residues. In nucleotides, the CDR3 is TGTGCCAGCAGCTTAGAAGGGGGCAAGAATCAGCCCCAGCATTTT. Its translation is CASSLEGGKNQPQHF. The variable domain in full, with the rest retrieved from reference TRBV7-8 and TRBJ1-5, is GAGVSQSPRYKVAKRGQDVALRCDPISGHVSLFWYQQALGQGPEFLTYFQNEAQLDKSGLPSDRFFAERPEGSVSTLKIQRTQQEDSAVYLCASSLEGGKNQPQHFGDGTRLSIL.

This clonotype was counted once. This may be a read error: a much more frequent sequence differs by one nucleotide. The J gene is TRBJ1-2, the V gene TRBV4-1; D is possibly TRBD1 (6 bases). The CDR3 runs to 16 residues. CDR1 MGHRA and CDR2 YSYEKL come from the germline V gene. In nucleotides, the CDR3 is TGCGCCAGCAGCCAAGAAGCAGAAGGGAGGGGGTATGGCCACACCTTC. This translates into CASSQEAEGRGYGHTF.

This sequence joins TRBV7-9 and TRBJ1-4, with unresolved D. The length of the CDR3 is 15 residues. Germline V gives CDR1 SEHNR, CDR2 FQNEAQ (reference sequence). Trimming left V 0 bases short and J 6 bases short, with 11 bases between. In DNA form, the CDR3 reads TGTGCCAGCAGCTTAGCACGCGGGGAGGATGAAAAACTGTTTTTT. Translated, it gives CASSLARGEDEKLFF.

Points on this clonotype: This sequence may be a read error, since a much larger clone differs from it by one base. The chain carries TRBV25-1 and TRBJ2-7; D uncertain. Germline loops: CDR1 MGHDK, CDR2 SYGVNS. This CDR3 is 14 amino acids long. CDR3 DNA: TGTACCAGCAGTGATCCAACAGTAATCTCCGAGCAGTACTTC. Translation gives CTSSDPTVISEQYF.

V usage is TRBV12-3 or TRBV12-4 and J usage is TRBJ2-7, with 7 bases aligning to TRBD1. The ends lost 3 bases at V and 7 bases at J; junction bases unmatched: 12. The CDR3 is made up of 15 amino acids. CDR3 region: CASSFAPGGVGEQYF. CDR3 nucleotide sequence: TGTGCCAGCAGTTTTGCCCCAGGGGGAGTGGGGGAGCAGTACTTC.

V is TRBV5-6 and J is TRBJ2-2, with 8 bases lining up with TRBD1. Germline V lookup: CDR1 SGHDT, CDR2 YYEEEE. V was pared by 2 bases and J by 6 bases, with 6 bases of the junction left unmatched. CDR3 length: 15 residues. In DNA form, the CDR3 reads TGTGCCAGCAGCTTTTTTACAGGGGGACCCGGGGAGCTGTTTTTT. Protein: CASSFFTGGPGELFF.

The V gene is TRBV10-3, the J gene TRBJ1-1; 8 bases are a match to TRBD1. There are 13 residues in the CDR3. Germline V CDR1 and CDR2: ENHRY, SYGVKD. The junction had 5 bases not matched to a gene; V was cut back by 7 bases and J by 4 bases. CDR3 sequence reads: CAITGQGSTEAFF. The CDR3 nucleotides are TGTGCCATCACCGGACAGGGATCCACTGAAGCTTTCTTT.

The rearrangement joins TRBV28 to TRBJ1-1; a possible D gene is TRBD1 (6 bases). The V end lost 3 bases, the J end lost 2 bases, and 10 bases lay between the germline ends. This CDR3 comprises 14 residues. CDR1 MDHEN and CDR2 SYDVKM come from the germline V gene. CDR3 DNA sequence: TGTGCCAGCAGTTTTTGGGGGGCTAACACTGAAGCTTTCTTT. Its protein is CASSFWGANTEAFF.

This clonotype was seen a handful of times. The chain couples TRBV11-2 to TRBJ2-5, with 7 bases aligning to TRBD2. Germline CDR1 SGHAT, CDR2 FQNNGV. V gave up 0 bases and J gave up 11 bases; unmatched junction bases: 18. CDR3 length: 17 residues. The CDR3: CASSLDPPGGPLTRQYF. The CDR3 nucleotides read TGTGCCAGCAGCTTAGACCCCCCGGGGGGACCCCTTACCCGGCAGTACTTC. The entire variable domain, with the rest obtained from reference TRBV11-2 and TRBJ2-5, is as follows: EAGVAQSPRYKIIEKRQSVAFWCNPISGHATLYWYQQILGQGPKLLIQFQNNGVVDDSQLPKDRFSAERLKGVDSTLKIQPAKLEDSAVYLCASSLDPPGGPLTRQYFGPGTRLLVL.

This clonotype has a count of ten or more. V gene TRBV29-1 combines with J gene TRBJ1-1; no firm D call. This CDR3 has 9 residues. V dropped 6 bases and J dropped 6 bases, with 5 bases sitting between them. Germline values: CDR1 SQVTM, CDR2 ANQGSEA. The CDR3 reads CSVSSEAFF. The CDR3 DNA sequence: TGCAGCGTCTCTTCTGAAGCTTTCTTT.

The chain recombines TRBV29-1 with TRBJ2-5; 11 positions match TRBD1. V was pared by 3 bases and J by 5 bases, with 8 bases of the junction left unmatched. CDR3 size: 15 residues. CDR1 SQVTM and CDR2 ANQGSEA come from the germline V gene. The CDR3 loop reads CSVEEGQGVRETQYF. The CDR3 DNA sequence: TGCAGCGTTGAGGAGGGACAGGGGGTACGGGAGACCCAGTACTTC.

This clonotype was detected only a few times. V is TRBV7-9 and J is TRBJ2-1; D uncertain. Trimming removed 2 bases from V and 6 bases from J, with 8 bases in between. In germline, CDR1 is SEHNR, CDR2 FQNEAQ (reference sequence). The CDR3 extends over 13 amino acids. The CDR3 DNA reads as TGTGCCAGCAGCTTATTGACCCGCAATGAGCAGTTCTTC. This codes for CASSLLTRNEQFF.

This clonotype was detected only a few times. The rearrangement uses TRBV12-5 and TRBJ2-3; 8 bases line up with TRBD2. CDR1 and CDR2 (germline): LGHNT, FRNRAP. Trimming at V came to 7 bases and at J to 4 bases, leaving 4 bases not matched to a gene. CDR3 size: 13 residues. CDR3 bases: TGTGCTAGTGTCGAGACTAGCGCAGATACGCAGTATTTT. As protein: CASVETSADTQYF. The variable domain in full, with the rest retrieved from reference TRBV12-5 and TRBJ2-3, is DARVTQTPRHKVTEMGQEVTMRCQPILGHNTVFWYRQTMMQGLELLAYFRNRAPLDDSGMPKDRFSAEMPDATLATLKIQPSEPRDSAVYFCASVETSADTQYFGPGTRLTVL.

The CDR3 loop is CAISADRPGAGELFF. The CDR3 nucleotides read TGTGCCATCAGCGCCGACAGGCCTGGGGCCGGGGAGCTGTTTTTT. The rearrangement links TRBV10-3 to TRBJ2-2; a weak D match, TRBD1 (6 bases). This CDR3 has 15 residues. Germline CDR1 ENHRY, CDR2 SYGVKD. V shed 6 bases and J shed 6 bases, with 17 bases lying between them.

The chain uses TRBV2 and TRBJ2-3; 8 positions agree with TRBD1. V lost 6 bases to trimming and J lost 2 bases; unmatched junction nucleotides: 7. The CDR3 loop spans 15 amino acids. Germline CDR1 SNHLY, CDR2 FYNNEI. The CDR3 loop reads CASRGQDLPTDTQYF. The CDR3 DNA follows: TGTGCCAGCAGGGGACAGGACCTTCCCACAGATACGCAGTATTTT.

The rearrangement links TRBV30 to TRBJ2-1, with D unresolved. The CDR3 spans 14 residues. CDR1 and CDR2 (germline): GTSNPN, SVGIG (reference sequence). With 7 bases removed from V and 0 bases from J, the gap between germline ends came to 13 bases. DNA for the CDR3: TGTGCCTCTTGGTCCGCTAGCTCCTACAATGAGCAGTTCTTC. Translating gives CASWSASSYNEQFF.

This clonotype occurred a few times. The chain couples TRBV20-1 to TRBJ2-3; the match to TRBD2 covers 16 bases. CDR3 length: 20 amino acids. V lost 2 bases to trimming and J lost 0 bases; unmatched junction nucleotides: 11. Germline V lookup: CDR1 DFQATT, CDR2 SNEGSKA (reference sequence). CDR3 coding DNA: TGCAGTGCTAGATCGGGACTAGCGGGAGGGAGACAAATGAGCACAGATACGCAGTATTTT. This codes for CSARSGLAGGRQMSTDTQYF.

Concerning this clonotype: The junction and the germline gene differ at one end; a read error may be behind it. V is TRBV5-1 and J is TRBJ2-3; 7 bases are a match to TRBD1. Germline V gene lookup returns CDR1 SGHRS and CDR2 YFSETQ. The CDR3 runs 13 residues. The CDR3, as DNA: TGCGTCAGCAGCTTGGCCAGGGGGGATACGCAGTATTTT. Protein: CVSSLARGDTQYF.

The chain links TRBV5-1 to TRBJ2-7; 7 bases are shared with TRBD1. The CDR3 sequence is 15 residues long. V lost 4 bases to trimming and J lost 6 bases; unmatched junction nucleotides: 13. Germline CDR1 and CDR2: SGHRS and YFSETQ. The CDR3 coding sequence is TGCGCCAGCAGCCCAGGGACAGTGAAGGCAGGCGAGCAGTACTTC. Its protein product is CASSPGTVKAGEQYF.

V and J are TRBV7-2 and TRBJ1-2, with 10 bases that match TRBD1. The V and J ends lost 1 base and 8 bases, in that order; junction bases with no gene match: 7. Germline-derived CDR1 and CDR2 are SGHTA and FQGNSA. The CDR3 totals 15 residues. The CDR3 nucleotides read TGTGCCAGCAGCTTAGGTCGACAGGGGGCGGAGGGCTACACCTTC. Translating gives CASSLGRQGAEGYTF.

The chain combines TRBV20-1 with TRBJ2-7, with D maybe TRBD1 (6 bases). This CDR3 is 14 amino acids long. Trimming pared 2 bases from V and 7 bases from J, leaving 18 bases between. Germline V CDR1 and CDR2: DFQATT, SNEGSKA (reference sequence). CDR3 bases: TGCAGTGCTAGAAATGGGGGCTACTACGGGGAGCAGTACTTC. It codes for CSARNGGYYGEQYF.

In its sample, this clonotype was seen a few times. The V gene is TRBV7-2, the J gene TRBJ1-6; D is uncertain. Looked up from germline, CDR1 is SGHTA and CDR2 is FQGNSA. V was trimmed by 5 bases and J by 6 bases, leaving 5 bases between them. This CDR3 spans 12 amino acids. DNA of the CDR3: TGTGCCAGCAGCCACTCTAATTCACCCCTCCACTTT. As protein: CASSHSNSPLHF.

In the case of this clonotype: The junction shows a germline mismatch at one end, possibly a read error. The chain carries TRBV2 and TRBJ2-7; D remains unclear. TRBJ2-4 explains the end of the DNA better; the J call may be wrong. Germline V gene lookup returns CDR1 SNHLY and CDR2 FYNNEI. CDR3 length equals 14 residues. DNA of the CDR3: TGTACCAGCACCAAAAATCTAGCCAAAAACATTCAGTACTTC. This codes for CTSTKNLAKNIQYF.

This clonotype has just a few counts. The J gene is TRBJ2-1, the V gene TRBV7-9; 11 nucleotides line up with TRBD2. After removal of 3 bases from V and 6 bases from J, the junction contained 10 bases not matched to a gene. The CDR3 has 17 residues. Per the germline V gene, CDR1 is SEHNR and CDR2 is FQNEAQ (reference sequence). The CDR3 DNA sequence: TGTGCCAGCAGCTTCGGCCCGACTAGCGGGGTCGGCAATGAGCAGTTCTTC. Translating it yields CASSFGPTSGVGNEQFF.

This clonotype was recorded at least ten times. The chain links TRBV5-1 to TRBJ1-5, with a tentative D call TRBD1 (5 bases). Trimming cost V 4 bases and J 4 bases, with 12 bases left between them. CDR3 length: 14 residues. CDR1 and CDR2 (germline): SGHRS, YFSETQ. The CDR3 spells CASSIDSSNQPQHF. CDR3 bases: TGCGCCAGCAGCATAGACAGTTCTAATCAGCCCCAGCATTTT.

The chain uses TRBV20-1 and TRBJ2-7; perhaps TRBD2 as D (6 bases). Germline V lookup: CDR1 DFQATT, CDR2 SNEGSKA (reference sequence). Trimming pared 1 base from V and 2 bases from J, leaving 9 bases between. This CDR3 has 13 amino acids. The CDR3 DNA reads TGCAGTGCTAGAGTCATAGCGGCCTACGAGCAGTACTTC. Translating it yields CSARVIAAYEQYF.

Ten or more counts support this clonotype. The V call is TRBV20-1, the J call TRBJ2-5; D is uncertain. The V end lost 3 bases, the J end lost 2 bases, and 13 bases lay between the germline ends. There are 14 residues in the CDR3. Looked up from germline, CDR1 is DFQATT and CDR2 is SNEGSKA (reference sequence). For the CDR3, the DNA is TGCAGTGCTAGCCGGTTTGCACTACAAGAGACCCAGTACTTC. This gives the protein CSASRFALQETQYF.